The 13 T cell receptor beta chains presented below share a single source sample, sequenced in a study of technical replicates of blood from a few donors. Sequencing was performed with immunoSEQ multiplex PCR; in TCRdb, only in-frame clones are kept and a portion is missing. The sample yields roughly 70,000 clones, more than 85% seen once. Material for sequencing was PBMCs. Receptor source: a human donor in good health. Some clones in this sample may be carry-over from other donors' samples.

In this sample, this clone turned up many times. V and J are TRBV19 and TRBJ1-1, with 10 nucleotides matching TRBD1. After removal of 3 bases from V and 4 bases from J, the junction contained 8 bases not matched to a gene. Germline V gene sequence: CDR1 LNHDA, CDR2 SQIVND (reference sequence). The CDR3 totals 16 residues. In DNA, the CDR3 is TGTGCCAGTAGTATTAAGACAGGGGGCGGTGGCACTGAAGCTTTCTTT. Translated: CASSIKTGGGGTEAFF.

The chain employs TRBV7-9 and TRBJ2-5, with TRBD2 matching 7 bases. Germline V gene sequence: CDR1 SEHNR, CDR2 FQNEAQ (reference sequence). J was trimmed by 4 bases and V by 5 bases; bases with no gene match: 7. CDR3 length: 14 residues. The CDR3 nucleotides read TGTGCCAGCAGCCCCGGACTAGTTTTAGAGACCCAGTACTTC. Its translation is CASSPGLVLETQYF.

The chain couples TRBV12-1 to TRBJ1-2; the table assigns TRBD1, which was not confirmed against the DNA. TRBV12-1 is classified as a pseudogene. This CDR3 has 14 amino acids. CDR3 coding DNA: TGTGCCAGCAGCCATGGGGCGCCCAACTATGGCTACACCTTC. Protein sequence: CASSHGAPNYGYTF.

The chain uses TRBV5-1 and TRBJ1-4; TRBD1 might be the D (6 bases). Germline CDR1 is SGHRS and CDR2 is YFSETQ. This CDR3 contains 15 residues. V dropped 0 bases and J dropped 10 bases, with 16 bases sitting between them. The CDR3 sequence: CASSLDSQQGAKLFF. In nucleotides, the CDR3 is TGCGCCAGCAGCTTGGATTCTCAACAGGGCGCAAAACTGTTTTTT. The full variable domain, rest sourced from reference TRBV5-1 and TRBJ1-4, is KAGVTQTPRYLIKTRGQQVTLSCSPISGHRSVSWYQQTPGQGLQFLFEYFSETQRNKGNFPGRFSGRQFSNSRSEMNVSTLELGDSALYLCASSLDSQQGAKLFFGSGTQLSVL.

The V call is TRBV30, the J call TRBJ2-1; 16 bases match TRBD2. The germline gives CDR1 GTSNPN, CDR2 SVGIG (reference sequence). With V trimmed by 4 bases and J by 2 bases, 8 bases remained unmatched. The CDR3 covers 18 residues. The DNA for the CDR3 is TGTGCCTGGACCCCTCCCGGGACTAGCGGGAGGGCCTACAATGAGCAGTTCTTC. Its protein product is CAWTPPGTSGRAYNEQFF.

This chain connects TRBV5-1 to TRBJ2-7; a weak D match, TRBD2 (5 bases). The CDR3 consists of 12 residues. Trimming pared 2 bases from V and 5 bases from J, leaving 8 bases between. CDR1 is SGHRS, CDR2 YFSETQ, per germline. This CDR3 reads CASSLPGDEQYF. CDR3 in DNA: TGCGCCAGCAGCTTACCCGGGGACGAGCAGTACTTC.

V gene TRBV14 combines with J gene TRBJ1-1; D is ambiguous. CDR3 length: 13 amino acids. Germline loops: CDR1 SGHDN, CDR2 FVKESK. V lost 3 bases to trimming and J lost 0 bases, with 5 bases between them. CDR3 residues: CASSQSLNTEAFF. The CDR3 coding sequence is TGTGCCAGCAGCCAGAGCCTGAACACTGAAGCTTTCTTT.

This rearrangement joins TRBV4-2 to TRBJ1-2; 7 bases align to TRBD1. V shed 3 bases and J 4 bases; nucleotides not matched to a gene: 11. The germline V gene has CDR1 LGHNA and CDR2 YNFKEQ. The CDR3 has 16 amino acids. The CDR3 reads CASSQDIQGRRYGYTF. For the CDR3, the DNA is TGTGCCAGCAGCCAGGATATACAGGGGCGCCGCTATGGCTACACCTTC.

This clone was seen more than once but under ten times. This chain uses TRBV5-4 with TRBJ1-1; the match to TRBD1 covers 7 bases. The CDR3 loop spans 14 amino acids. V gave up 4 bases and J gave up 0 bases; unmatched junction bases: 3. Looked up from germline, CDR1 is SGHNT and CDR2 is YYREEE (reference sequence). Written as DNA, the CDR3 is TGTGCCAGCAGCCGGGACAGCCTGAACACTGAAGCTTTCTTT. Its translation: CASSRDSLNTEAFF.

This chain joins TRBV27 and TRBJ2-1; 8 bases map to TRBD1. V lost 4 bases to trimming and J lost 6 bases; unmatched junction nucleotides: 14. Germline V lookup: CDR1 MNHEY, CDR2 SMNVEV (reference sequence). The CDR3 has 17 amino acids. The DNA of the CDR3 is TGTGCCAGCAGTTCCGACAGGGGAGGACAACGGGGCAATGAGCAGTTCTTC. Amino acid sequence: CASSSDRGGQRGNEQFF.

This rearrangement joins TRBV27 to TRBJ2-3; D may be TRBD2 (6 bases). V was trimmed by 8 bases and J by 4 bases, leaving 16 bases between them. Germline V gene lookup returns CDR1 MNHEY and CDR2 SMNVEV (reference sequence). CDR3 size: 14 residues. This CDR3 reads CASAWDSPSDTQYF. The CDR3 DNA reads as TGTGCCAGCGCCTGGGACTCACCCTCAGATACGCAGTATTTT.

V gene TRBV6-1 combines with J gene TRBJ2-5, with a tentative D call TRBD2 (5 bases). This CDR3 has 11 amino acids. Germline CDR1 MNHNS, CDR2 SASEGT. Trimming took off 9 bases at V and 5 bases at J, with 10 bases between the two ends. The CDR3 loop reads CASQRVETQYF. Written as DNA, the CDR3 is TGTGCCAGTCAGAGGGTTGAGACCCAGTACTTC.

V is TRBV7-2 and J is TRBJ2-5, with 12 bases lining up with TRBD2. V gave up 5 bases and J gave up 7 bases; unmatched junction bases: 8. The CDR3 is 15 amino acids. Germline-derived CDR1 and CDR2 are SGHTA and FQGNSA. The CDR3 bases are TGTGCCAGCAGCAAAGCTAGCGGGGGGGCTCCGACCCAGTACTTC. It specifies CASSKASGGAPTQYF. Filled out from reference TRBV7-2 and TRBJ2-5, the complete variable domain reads GAGVSQSPSNKVTEKGKDVELRCDPISGHTALYWYRQSLGQGLEFLIYFQGNSAPDKSGLPSDRFSAERTGGSVSTLTIQRTQQEDSAVYLCASSKASGGAPTQYFGPGTRLLVL.